The source of this TCR beta chain is a study of shared clonotypes between healthy human individuals (dated by TCRdb to 2019 to 2021). Regarding the complete study: Three men and two women, aged 18 to 49 years, made up the cohort. Per donor, three plates each were used for CD4 naive and CD4 memory, two for CD8 naive, and one for CD8 memory. Blood TCR repertoires of roughly 5 healthy adults were deeply sequenced to estimate repertoire size and the extent of clonotype sharing between individuals. To increase sequencing depth and limit assay-specific biases, different laboratories used diverse techniques to prepare libraries and sequence TCR repertoires. Each donor's leukapheresis produced roughly between about 0.8 and 8.9 billion PBMCs.

Using the deep immunoSEQ assay, TCR CDR3 regions were amplified from genomic DNA by multiplex PCR. For each cell subset, the extracted genomic DNA was distributed evenly across all wells of several immunoSEQ 96-well plates, and each plate served as one replicate. For sorted subsets, each replicate PCR was loaded with 150 to 250 ng genomic DNA, equivalent to 25,000 to 35,000 T cell genomes. Purified libraries were quantified with a Qubit 3.0 fluorometer, sized on a Bioanalyzer 2100, and re-quantified with the KAPA Library Quantification kit. Each immunoSEQ 96-well plate was sequenced on its own single-read 150-cycle Illumina NextSeq 550 flow cell. The study's processing was this. The immunoSEQ output contained only junctional sequences without quality scores, so filtering could not match that applied to full-length reads. To assign V/J genes and CDR3, sequences were annotated using PyIR, a Python wrapper for IgBLAST v1.9, with IMGT germline references. Reads were removed for weak V/J assignments (E-value above 1e-6), missing CDR3, stop codons, out-of-frame junctions, or ambiguous translated residues. V3J clonotypes were defined as sequences sharing the same inferred V gene, J gene, and CDR3 amino acid sequence. Percentage overlap between repertoires was calculated by dividing the number of shared unique clonotypes by the size of the smaller repertoire. Richness of each repertoire was evaluated using RTK rarefaction, the Chao1 estimator, and Recon v2.1 estimates of unobserved clonotypes. Generation probabilities for all TCRbeta clonotypes obtained by the gDNA method from several donors were computed using OLGA. TCRdb limited this immuneACCESS table to in-frame rearrangements with V and J called. A share of clones is missing; checked studies link under half to unresolved V genes, and the rest is unexplained. Clone size and the V and J calls come from that table; the DNA yielded D and trimming. A total of approximately 2.4 million clones appear in this sample, almost 96% of them only once. The ten top clones hold around 0.13% of the sample.

The junction carries 15 bases between V and J, which are trimmed by 2 bases and 4 bases respectively. Measured from the cysteine to the phenylalanine, the CDR3 is 16 residues long. Only the CDR3 DNA is retained, 48 bases long and in frame from the first base. The germline V gene provides CDR1 MGHRA and CDR2 YSYEKL. The donors were healthy, HIV-negative adults who had no recently reported acute infections or vaccinations. All donors were Caucasian adults living in Nashville, Tennessee, USA. CD4+ T cells were enriched through magnetic negative selection, after which naive cells were positively selected on CD45RA and the remaining negative fraction served as the memory subset. Blood was obtained by leukapheresis, after which PBMCs were separated by Ficoll-Histopaque density gradient centrifugation and cryopreserved in liquid nitrogen vapor phase. Analytical flow cytometry was used to check the purity and quantity of every magnetically sorted T cell population. Genomic DNA was isolated from every sorted fraction and measured by UV absorbance on a Nanodrop 2000c.

As for this clone: What antigen it recognizes has not been identified. No quality values exist for individual bases; no much larger clone is one base distant.

General conclusions and limits of the study: Compared with non-shared clonotypes, clonotypes shared by all four sorted-subset donors had higher generation probabilities. Sampling was limited to blood, and TCR repertoires in tissue likely differ from TCR repertoires in blood. When a few donors were compared, the shared fraction of clonotypes was around 5.1% for naive CD4, 3% to 4% for naive CD8, 2% to 2.5% for memory CD4, and less than 0.5% for memory CD8. Based on pairwise subsampling, the degree of clonotype sharing among donors was expected to be affected by sequencing depth. Larger estimated clonotype richness was generally found for naive subsets than for memory subsets. Even with the large sequencing depth, rarefaction of the sorted-subset datasets indicated that sequencing was incomplete. The genetic and exposure-history diversity represented was limited by the small number of donors.

Sequencing was carried out using naive CD4+ T cells sorted from blood. The sample's cell subset or site label is to be understood as: CD45RA+ positively selected. The sequence derives from a man aged 18 to 30 in good health. The rearrangement joined TRBV4-1 to TRBJ1-5; tentative D gene TRBD1, with 5 bases matching. Here the CDR3 is given as CASSQSPGTVNQPQHF. The nucleotide sequence is given as TGCGCCAGCAGCCAATCACCCGGGACGGTGAATCAGCCCCAGCATTTT.